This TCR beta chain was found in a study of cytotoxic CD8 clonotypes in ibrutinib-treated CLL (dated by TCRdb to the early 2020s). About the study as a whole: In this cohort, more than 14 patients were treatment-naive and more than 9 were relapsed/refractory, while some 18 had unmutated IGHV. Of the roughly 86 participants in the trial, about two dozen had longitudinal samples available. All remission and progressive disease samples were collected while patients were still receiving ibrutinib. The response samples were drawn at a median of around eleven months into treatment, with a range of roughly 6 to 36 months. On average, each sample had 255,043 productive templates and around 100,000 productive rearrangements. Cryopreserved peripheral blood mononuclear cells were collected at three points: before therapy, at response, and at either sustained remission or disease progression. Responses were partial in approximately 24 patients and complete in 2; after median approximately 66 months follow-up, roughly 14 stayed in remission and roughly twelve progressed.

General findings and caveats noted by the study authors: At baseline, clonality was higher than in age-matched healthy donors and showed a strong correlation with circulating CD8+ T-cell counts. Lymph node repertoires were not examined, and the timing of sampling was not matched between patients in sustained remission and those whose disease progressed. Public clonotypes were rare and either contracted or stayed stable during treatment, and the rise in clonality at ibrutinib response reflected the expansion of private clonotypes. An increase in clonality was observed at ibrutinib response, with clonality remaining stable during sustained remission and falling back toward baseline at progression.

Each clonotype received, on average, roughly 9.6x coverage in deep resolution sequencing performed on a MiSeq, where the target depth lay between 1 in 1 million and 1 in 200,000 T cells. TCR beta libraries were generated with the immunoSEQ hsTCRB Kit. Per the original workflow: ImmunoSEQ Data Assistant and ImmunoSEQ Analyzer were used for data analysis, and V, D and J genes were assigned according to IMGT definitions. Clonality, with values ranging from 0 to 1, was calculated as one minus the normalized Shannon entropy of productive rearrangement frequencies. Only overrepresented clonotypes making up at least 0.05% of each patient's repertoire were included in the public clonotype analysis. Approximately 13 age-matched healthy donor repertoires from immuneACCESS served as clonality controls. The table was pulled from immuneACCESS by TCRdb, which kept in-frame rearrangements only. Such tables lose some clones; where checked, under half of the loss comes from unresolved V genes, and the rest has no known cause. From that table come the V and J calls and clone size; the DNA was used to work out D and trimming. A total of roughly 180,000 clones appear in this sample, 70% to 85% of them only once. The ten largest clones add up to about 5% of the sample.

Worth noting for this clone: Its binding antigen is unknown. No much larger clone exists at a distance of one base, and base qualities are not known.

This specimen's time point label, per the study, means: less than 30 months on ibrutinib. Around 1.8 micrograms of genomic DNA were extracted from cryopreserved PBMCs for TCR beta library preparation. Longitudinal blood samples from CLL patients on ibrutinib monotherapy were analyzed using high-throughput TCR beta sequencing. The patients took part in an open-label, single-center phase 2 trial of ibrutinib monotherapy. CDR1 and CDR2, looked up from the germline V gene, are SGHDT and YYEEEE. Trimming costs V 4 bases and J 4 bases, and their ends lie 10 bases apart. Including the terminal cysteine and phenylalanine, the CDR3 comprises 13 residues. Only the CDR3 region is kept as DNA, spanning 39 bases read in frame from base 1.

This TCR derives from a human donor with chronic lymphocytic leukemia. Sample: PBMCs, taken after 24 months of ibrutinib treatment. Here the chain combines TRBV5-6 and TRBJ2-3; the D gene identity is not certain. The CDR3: CASSGGDSDTQYF. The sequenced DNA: TGTGCCAGCAGCGGCGGAGACTCAGATACGCAGTATTTT.